The 14 T cell receptor beta chains given below trace back to one sample, sequenced in a study of early T cells in non-severe SARS-CoV-2 infection. TCRdb re-derived calls from the 5' RACE reads in MiXCR, one entry per CDR3 protein. This sample has roughly 70,000 distinct CDR3 sequences, with about 17% found just once. Sequenced material: whole blood, taken at baseline. Receptor source: an adult who was a healthcare worker with PCR-confirmed SARS-CoV-2 infection or an uninfected control (not recorded which).

This clonotype was detected a few times. The rearrangement links TRBV4-1 to TRBJ1-3; 7 nucleotides agree with TRBD1. Unmatched junction bases numbered 6, after V lost 7 bases and J lost 3 bases. There are 14 residues in the CDR3. Germline loops: CDR1 MGHRA, CDR2 YSYEKL. The CDR3 DNA reads as TGCGCCAGCACCCGGGACAGCGGTGGAAACACCATATATTTT. Translation: CASTRDSGGNTIYF.

The gene calls are TRBV7-9 and TRBJ1-4; a weak D match, TRBD1 (5 bases). The germline V gene has CDR1 SEHNR and CDR2 FQNEAQ (reference sequence). V was cut by 4 bases and J by 8 bases, with 20 bases left in between. The CDR3 runs 16 residues. The CDR3 nucleotides are TGTGCCAGCAGCTCTAGGGGAGCCAAGGGATACGAAAAACTGTTTTTT. As protein: CASSSRGAKGYEKLFF.

CDR3 DNA: TGTGCCAGCAGTCTGACTAGCGTGCGGCAAGAGACCCAGTACTTC. As protein: CASSLTSVRQETQYF. The chain carries TRBV7-9 and TRBJ2-5; 8 positions agree with TRBD2. V was pared by 6 bases and J by 2 bases, with 8 bases of the junction left unmatched. Germline loops: CDR1 SEHNR, CDR2 FQNEAQ (reference sequence). The CDR3 is 15 residues long.

This clonotype was detected many times. The CDR3 DNA reads as TGTGCCAGCAGCCCCGGGGGAAGGCATTCACCCCTCCACTTT. Translation: CASSPGGRHSPLHF. V usage is TRBV7-6 and J usage is TRBJ1-6, with D possibly matching TRBD1 (5 bases). CDR1 is SGHVS, CDR2 FNYEAQ, per germline. Trimming removed 5 bases from V and 8 bases from J, with 13 bases in between. This CDR3 contains 14 residues.

This rearrangement joins TRBV29-1 to TRBJ2-2, with D hard to call. V lost 0 bases and J 1 base, leaving 3 bases between the germline ends. Germline values: CDR1 SQVTM, CDR2 ANQGSEA. This CDR3 spans 13 amino acids. The CDR3 sequence is CSVEDQNTGELFF. The CDR3 region has the DNA TGCAGCGTTGAAGATCAGAACACCGGGGAGCTGTTTTTT.

This clonotype was counted ten times or more. The rearrangement joins TRBV7-2 to TRBJ2-2; D is perhaps TRBD1 or TRBD2 (5 bases each). The length of the CDR3 is 15 residues. Germline V gene sequence: CDR1 SGHTA, CDR2 FQGNSA. Trimming left V 4 bases short and J 4 bases short, with 13 bases between. Written as DNA, the CDR3 is TGTGCCAGCAGCTCCCCGGGACGCTTCACCGGGGAGCTGTTTTTT. It encodes CASSSPGRFTGELFF.

The chain has TRBV14 and TRBJ1-1; weak D call: TRBD1 (6 bases). Germline CDR1 is SGHDN and CDR2 is FVKESK. V was clipped by 1 base and J by 8 bases, with 11 bases between them. The CDR3 consists of 13 residues. The CDR3 region is CASSQVGTSEAFF. CDR3 sequence (DNA): TGTGCCAGCAGCCAAGTGGGGACAAGCGAAGCTTTCTTT.

The V call is TRBV4-3, the J call TRBJ2-7; maybe TRBD1 (5 bases). Germline CDR1 reads LGHNA; CDR2 reads YSLEER. Trimming took 0 bases from V and 4 from J, leaving 10 bases between them. The CDR3 spans 14 residues. CDR3: CASSQDRDEYEQYF. Here the CDR3 DNA reads TGCGCCAGCAGCCAAGACAGGGATGAGTACGAGCAGTACTTC.

This clonotype has a handful of counts. V is TRBV27 and J is TRBJ2-5; 12 bases align to TRBD2. V shed 5 bases, J shed 1 base, and the junction held 8 bases outside the gene matches. Germline V gene lookup returns CDR1 MNHEY and CDR2 SMNVEV (reference sequence). This CDR3 has 17 residues. This chain's CDR3 is CASSPTTSGGPQETQYF. Written as DNA, the CDR3 is TGTGCCAGCAGTCCGACGACTAGCGGGGGCCCCCAAGAGACCCAGTACTTC.

The V gene is TRBV18, the J gene TRBJ2-7; possible D gene TRBD2, 5 bases. CDR3 length: 15 residues. From germline, CDR1 is KGHSH and CDR2 LQKENI. V was shortened by 1 base and J by 2 bases, with 12 bases between the two germline ends. The CDR3 nucleotides read TGTGCCAGCTCACCACGAACGGGGAGCCCCTACGAGCAGTACTTC. This translates into CASSPRTGSPYEQYF.

This clonotype was observed a handful of times. This chain uses TRBV7-2 with TRBJ2-5; D perhaps matches TRBD1 (6 bases). The germline V gene encodes CDR1 SGHTA and CDR2 FQGNSA. V lost 7 bases and J lost 2, with 14 bases in between. CDR3 length equals 14 residues. Written as DNA, the CDR3 is TGTGCCAGCATCCTAAGGGGGAGTCAAGAGACCCAGTACTTC. Translated: CASILRGSQETQYF.

In its sample, this clonotype was seen a few times. The J gene is TRBJ2-1, the V gene TRBV7-8; the match to TRBD2 covers 8 bases. Germline values: CDR1 SGHVS, CDR2 FQNEAQ. The CDR3 length is 11 residues. V lost 5 bases to trimming and J lost 13 bases; unmatched junction nucleotides: 4. The CDR3 nucleotides read TGTGCCAGCAGCCCCGGGACTAGACAGTTCTTC. Amino acids: CASSPGTRQFF.

The sample holds a few counts of this clonotype. J is TRBJ2-4 and V is TRBV20-1; no firm D call. The CDR3 contains 14 residues. V dropped 0 bases and J dropped 0 bases, with 6 bases sitting between them. Germline values: CDR1 DFQATT, CDR2 SNEGSKA (reference sequence). The CDR3 spells CSARDWRAKNIQYF. In nucleotides, the CDR3 is TGCAGTGCTAGAGATTGGAGAGCCAAAAACATTCAGTACTTC.

The chain is built from TRBV4-3 and TRBJ2-1; the match to TRBD2 covers 10 bases. Unmatched junction bases numbered 8, after V lost 4 bases and J lost 8 bases. Germline V lookup: CDR1 LGHNA, CDR2 YSLEER. The CDR3 loop spans 15 amino acids. CDR3 protein: CASSLYSGRSDEQFF. The DNA for the CDR3 is TGCGCCAGCAGCCTATATAGCGGGAGGAGCGATGAGCAGTTCTTC.